This T cell receptor (beta chain) was documented in a study of T cells in Graves' hyperthyroidism and ophthalmopathy. Looked up from germline, CDR1 is SGHNT and CDR2 is YENEEA. V lost 8 bases and J lost 7, with 14 bases in between. The CDR3 totals 12 residues. Amplification yielded TCR beta CDR3 regions, with RNA transcripts as the source. With the HTBI primer set, the TCR CDR3 went through a first round of RT-PCR. TCRdb passed the multiplex PCR reads through MiXCR, listing each CDR3 protein once. This sample yields around 690,000 distinct CDR3 sequences, of which approximately 15% are seen a single time; roughly 16% belongs to the top ten. This clonotype was counted between two and nine times.

The V gene is TRBV11-3, the J gene TRBJ1-2; the D gene is possibly TRBD1 (6 bases). The origin of this receptor is a man aged 45-65 years with Graves' hyperthyroidism. The sequencing sample was made of blood. CDR3 nucleotide sequence: TGTGCCAGCTCGAGGACAGCGATTGGCTACACCTTC. Its translation: CASSRTAIGYTF.